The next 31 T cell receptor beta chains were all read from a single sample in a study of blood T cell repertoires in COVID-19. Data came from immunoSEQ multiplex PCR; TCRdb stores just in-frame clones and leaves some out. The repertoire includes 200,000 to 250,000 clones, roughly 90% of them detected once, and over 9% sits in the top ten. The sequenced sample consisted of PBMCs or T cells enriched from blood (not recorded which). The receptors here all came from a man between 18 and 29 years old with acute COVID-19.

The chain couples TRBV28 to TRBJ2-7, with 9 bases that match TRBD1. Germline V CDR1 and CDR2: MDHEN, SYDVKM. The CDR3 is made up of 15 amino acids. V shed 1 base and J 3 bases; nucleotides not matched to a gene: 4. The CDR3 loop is CASSLSGQGFYEQYF. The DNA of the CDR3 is TGTGCCAGCAGTTTATCGGGACAGGGATTCTACGAGCAGTACTTC.

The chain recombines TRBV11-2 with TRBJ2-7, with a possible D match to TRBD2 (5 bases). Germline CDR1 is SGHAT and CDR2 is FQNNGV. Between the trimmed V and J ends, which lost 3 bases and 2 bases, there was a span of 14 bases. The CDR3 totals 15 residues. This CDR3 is CASSFWRAEPYEQYF. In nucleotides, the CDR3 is TGTGCCAGCAGCTTTTGGCGGGCGGAGCCCTACGAGCAGTACTTC. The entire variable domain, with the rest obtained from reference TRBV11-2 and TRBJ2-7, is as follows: EAGVAQSPRYKIIEKRQSVAFWCNPISGHATLYWYQQILGQGPKLLIQFQNNGVVDDSQLPKDRFSAERLKGVDSTLKIQPAKLEDSAVYLCASSFWRAEPYEQYFGPGTRLTVT.

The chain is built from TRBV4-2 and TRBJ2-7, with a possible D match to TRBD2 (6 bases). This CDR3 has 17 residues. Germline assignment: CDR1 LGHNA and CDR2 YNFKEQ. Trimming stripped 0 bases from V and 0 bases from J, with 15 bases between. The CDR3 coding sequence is TGTGCCAGCAGCCAAGACCCCCAGGGAGGTTACTCCTACGAGCAGTACTTC. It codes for CASSQDPQGGYSYEQYF.

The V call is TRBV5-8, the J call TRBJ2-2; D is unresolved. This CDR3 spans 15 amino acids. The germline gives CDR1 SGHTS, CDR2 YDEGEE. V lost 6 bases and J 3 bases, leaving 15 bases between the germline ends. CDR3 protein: CASIAAWLDTGELFF. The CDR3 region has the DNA TGTGCCAGCATTGCTGCATGGCTAGACACCGGGGAGCTGTTTTTT.

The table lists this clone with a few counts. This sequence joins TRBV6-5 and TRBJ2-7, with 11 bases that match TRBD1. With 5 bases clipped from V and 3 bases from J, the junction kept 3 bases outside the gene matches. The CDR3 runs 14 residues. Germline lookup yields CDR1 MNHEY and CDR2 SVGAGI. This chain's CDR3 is CASSPGQGDYEQYF. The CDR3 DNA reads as TGTGCCAGCAGTCCGGGACAGGGGGACTACGAGCAGTACTTC.

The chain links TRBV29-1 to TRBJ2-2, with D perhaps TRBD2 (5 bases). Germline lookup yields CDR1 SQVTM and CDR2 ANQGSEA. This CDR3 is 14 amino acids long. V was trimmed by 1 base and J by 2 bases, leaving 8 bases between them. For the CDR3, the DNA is TGCAGCGTTGAAGGGACTTCTAACACCGGGGAGCTGTTTTTT. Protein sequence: CSVEGTSNTGELFF.

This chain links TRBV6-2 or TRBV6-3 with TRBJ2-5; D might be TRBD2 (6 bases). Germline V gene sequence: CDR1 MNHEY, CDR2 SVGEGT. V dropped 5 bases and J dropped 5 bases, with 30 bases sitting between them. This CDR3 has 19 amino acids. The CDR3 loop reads CASSRVGGNFPCAVETQYF. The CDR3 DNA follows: TGTGCCAGCAGTCGGGTCGGGGGAAATTTCCCGTGTGCTGTTGAGACCCAGTACTTC.

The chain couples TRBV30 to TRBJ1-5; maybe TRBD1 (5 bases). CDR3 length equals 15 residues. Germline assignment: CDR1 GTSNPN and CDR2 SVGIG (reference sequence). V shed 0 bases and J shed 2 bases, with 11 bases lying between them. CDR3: CAWSVVRDGNQPQHF. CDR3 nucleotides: TGTGCCTGGAGTGTGGTGCGGGACGGCAATCAGCCCCAGCATTTT.

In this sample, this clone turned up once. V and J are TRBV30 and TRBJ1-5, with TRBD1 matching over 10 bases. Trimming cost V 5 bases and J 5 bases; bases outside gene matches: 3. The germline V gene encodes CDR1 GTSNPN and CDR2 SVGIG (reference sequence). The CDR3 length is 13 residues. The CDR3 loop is CAWGGQGYQPQHF. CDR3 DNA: TGTGCCTGGGGGGGACAGGGGTATCAGCCCCAGCATTTT. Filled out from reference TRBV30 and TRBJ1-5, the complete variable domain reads SQTIHQWPATLVQPVGSPLSLECTVEGTSNPNLYWYRQAAGRGLQLLFYSVGIGQISSEVPQNLSASRPQDRQFILSSKKLLLSDSGFYLCAWGGQGYQPQHFGDGTRLSIL.

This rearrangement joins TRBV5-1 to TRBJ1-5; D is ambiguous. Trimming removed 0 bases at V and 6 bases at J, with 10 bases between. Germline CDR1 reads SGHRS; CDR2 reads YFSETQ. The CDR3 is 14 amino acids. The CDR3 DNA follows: TGCGCCAGCAGCTTGGGAGGGTCAGCTCAGCCCCAGCATTTT. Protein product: CASSLGGSAQPQHF.

The CDR3 sequence is CASSLPFLAGHTDTQYF. The CDR3 DNA follows: TGTGCCAGCAGTTTACCTTTTCTCGCGGGCCACACAGATACGCAGTATTTT. The genes are TRBV27 and TRBJ2-3; TRBD2 is a possible D gene (5 bases). V lost 2 bases to trimming and J lost 2 bases, with 17 bases between them. The CDR3 loop spans 17 amino acids. Germline lookup yields CDR1 MNHEY and CDR2 SMNVEV (reference sequence).

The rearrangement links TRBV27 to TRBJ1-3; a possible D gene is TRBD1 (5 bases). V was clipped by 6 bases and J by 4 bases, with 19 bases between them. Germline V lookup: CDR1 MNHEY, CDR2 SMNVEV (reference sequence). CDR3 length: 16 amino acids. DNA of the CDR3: TGTGCCAGCAGCCAAAGACCCCCGGGACTGGGAAACACCATATATTTT. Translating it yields CASSQRPPGLGNTIYF.

CDR3 DNA sequence: TGCGCCAGCAGCCATCCATCAGGGGATGACATTCAGTACTTC. Protein sequence: CASSHPSGDDIQYF. The rearrangement links TRBV4-1 to TRBJ2-4, with D perhaps TRBD1 (6 bases). In germline, CDR1 is MGHRA, CDR2 YSYEKL. This CDR3 is built from 14 residues. V was shortened by 3 bases and J by 8 bases, with 14 bases between the two germline ends.

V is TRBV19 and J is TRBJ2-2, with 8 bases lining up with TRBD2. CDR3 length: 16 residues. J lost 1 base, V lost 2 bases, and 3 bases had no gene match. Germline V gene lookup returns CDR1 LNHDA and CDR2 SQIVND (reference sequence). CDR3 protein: CASSIYLAGNTGELFF. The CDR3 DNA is TGTGCCAGTAGTATATATCTAGCGGGGAACACCGGGGAGCTGTTTTTT.

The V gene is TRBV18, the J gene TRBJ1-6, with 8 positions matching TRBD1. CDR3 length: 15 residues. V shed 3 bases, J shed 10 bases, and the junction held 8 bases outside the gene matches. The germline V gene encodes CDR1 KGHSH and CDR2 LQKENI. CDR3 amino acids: CASSPQDRGQSPLHF. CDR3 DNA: TGTGCCAGCTCACCGCAAGACAGGGGTCAGTCACCCCTCCACTTT. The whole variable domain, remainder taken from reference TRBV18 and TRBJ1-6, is NAGVMQNPRHLVRRRGQEARLRCSPMKGHSHVYWYRQLPEEGLKFMVYLQKENIIDESGMPKERFSAEFPKEGPSILRIQQVVRGDSAAYFCASSPQDRGQSPLHFGNGTRLTVT.

The CDR3 here is CASSQKGINTGELFF. The CDR3 bases are TGTGCCAGCAGTCAGAAGGGGATCAACACCGGGGAGCTGTTTTTT. The chain employs TRBV5-4 and TRBJ2-2; maybe TRBD1 (5 bases). With 5 bases removed from V and 2 bases from J, the gap between germline ends came to 13 bases. CDR1 and CDR2 from the germline V gene are SGHNT and YYREEE (reference sequence). The CDR3 sequence is 15 residues long.

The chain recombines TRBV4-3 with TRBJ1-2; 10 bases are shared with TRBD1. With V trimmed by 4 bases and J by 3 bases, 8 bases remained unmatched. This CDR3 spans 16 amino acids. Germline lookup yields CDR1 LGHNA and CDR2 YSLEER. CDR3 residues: CASSLLPGTGDYGYTF. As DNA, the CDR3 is TGCGCCAGCAGCCTGCTACCCGGGACAGGGGACTATGGCTACACCTTC.

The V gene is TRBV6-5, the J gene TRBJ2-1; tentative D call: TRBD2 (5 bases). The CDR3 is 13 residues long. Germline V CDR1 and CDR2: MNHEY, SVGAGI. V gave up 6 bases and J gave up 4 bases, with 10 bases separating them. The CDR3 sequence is CASRDSRYNEQFF. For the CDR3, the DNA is TGTGCCAGCAGGGACTCCCGGTACAATGAGCAGTTCTTC.

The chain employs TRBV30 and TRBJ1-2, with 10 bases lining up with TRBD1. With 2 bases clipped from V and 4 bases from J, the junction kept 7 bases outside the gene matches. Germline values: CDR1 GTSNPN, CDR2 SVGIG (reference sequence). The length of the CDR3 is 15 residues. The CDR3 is CAWSHRQGAGYGYTF. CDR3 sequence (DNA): TGTGCCTGGAGTCACCGACAGGGGGCGGGCTATGGCTACACCTTC.

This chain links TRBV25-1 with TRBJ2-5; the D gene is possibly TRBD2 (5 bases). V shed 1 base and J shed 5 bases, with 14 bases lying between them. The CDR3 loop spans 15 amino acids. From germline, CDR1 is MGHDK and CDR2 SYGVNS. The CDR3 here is CASSESNRRRETQYF. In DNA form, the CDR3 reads TGTGCCAGCAGTGAATCCAATAGGAGGAGGGAGACCCAGTACTTC.

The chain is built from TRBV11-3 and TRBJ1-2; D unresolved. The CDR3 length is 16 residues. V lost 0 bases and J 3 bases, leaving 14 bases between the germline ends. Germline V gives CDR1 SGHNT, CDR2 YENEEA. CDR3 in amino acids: CASSLDPGEGDYGYTF. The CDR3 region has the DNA TGTGCCAGCAGCTTAGATCCTGGGGAGGGAGACTATGGCTACACCTTC.

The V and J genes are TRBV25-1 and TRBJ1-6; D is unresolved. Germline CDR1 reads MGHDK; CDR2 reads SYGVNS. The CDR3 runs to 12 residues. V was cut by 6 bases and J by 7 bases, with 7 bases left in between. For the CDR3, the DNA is TGTGCCAGCAGGGGAGGGAATTCACCCCTCCACTTT. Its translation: CASRGGNSPLHF.

This CDR3 is CASSRRLAGGNSYEQYF. CDR3 DNA: TGTGCCAGCAGCCGCCGACTAGCGGGAGGCAACTCCTACGAGCAGTACTTC. The chain carries TRBV12-1 and TRBJ2-7; the DNA was not compared with TRBD2, the D call given in the table. TRBV12-1 is deemed a pseudogene. CDR3 length: 17 residues.

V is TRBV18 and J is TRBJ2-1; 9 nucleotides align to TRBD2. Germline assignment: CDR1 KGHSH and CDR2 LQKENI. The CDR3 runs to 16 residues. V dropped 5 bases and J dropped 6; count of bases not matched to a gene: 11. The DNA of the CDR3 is TGTGCCAGCTCAACTAACGCCGGGACTAGCTTCAATGAGCAGTTCTTC. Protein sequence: CASSTNAGTSFNEQFF.

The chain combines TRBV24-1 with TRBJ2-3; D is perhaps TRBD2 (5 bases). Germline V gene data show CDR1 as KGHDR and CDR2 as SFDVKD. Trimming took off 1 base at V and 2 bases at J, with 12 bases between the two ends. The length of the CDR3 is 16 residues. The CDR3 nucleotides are TGTGCCACCAGTGATTTAGCGGAACCTAACACAGATACGCAGTATTTT. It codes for CATSDLAEPNTDTQYF.

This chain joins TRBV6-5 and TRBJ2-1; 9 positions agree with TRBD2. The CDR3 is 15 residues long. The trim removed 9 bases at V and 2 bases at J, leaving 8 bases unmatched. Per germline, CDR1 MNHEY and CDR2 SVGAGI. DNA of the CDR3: TGTGCCAGTCTAAGCGTAGCGGGAGCCTACAATGAGCAGTTCTTC. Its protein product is CASLSVAGAYNEQFF.

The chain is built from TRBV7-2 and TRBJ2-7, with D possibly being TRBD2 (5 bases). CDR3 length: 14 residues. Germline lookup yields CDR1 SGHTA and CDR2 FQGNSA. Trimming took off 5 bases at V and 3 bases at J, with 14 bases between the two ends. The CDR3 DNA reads TGTGCCAGCAGCGCCACAAAAGAGGGCTACGAGCAGTACTTC. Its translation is CASSATKEGYEQYF.

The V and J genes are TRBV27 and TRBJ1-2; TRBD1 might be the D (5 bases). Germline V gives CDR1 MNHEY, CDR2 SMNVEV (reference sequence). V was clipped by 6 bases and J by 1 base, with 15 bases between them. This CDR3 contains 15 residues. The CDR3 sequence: CASSPRDSHNYGYTF. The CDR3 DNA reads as TGTGCCAGCAGCCCCCGCGACAGTCATAACTATGGCTACACCTTC.

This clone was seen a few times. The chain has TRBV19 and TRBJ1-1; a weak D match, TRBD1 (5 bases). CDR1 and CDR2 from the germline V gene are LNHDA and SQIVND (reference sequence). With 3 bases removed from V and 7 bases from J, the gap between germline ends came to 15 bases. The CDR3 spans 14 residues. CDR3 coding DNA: TGTGCCAGTAGTATTTCTTCCCGTGGACATGAAGCTTTCTTT. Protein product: CASSISSRGHEAFF.

The CDR3 reads CASSPRKGGSEAFF. The CDR3, as DNA: TGTGCCAGCTCACCCCGTAAAGGGGGCTCTGAAGCTTTCTTT. The chain has TRBV18 and TRBJ1-1; TRBD1 matches 7 bases. CDR1 and CDR2 (germline): KGHSH, LQKENI. J lost 6 bases, V lost 3 bases, and 7 bases had no gene match. This CDR3 is 14 amino acids long.

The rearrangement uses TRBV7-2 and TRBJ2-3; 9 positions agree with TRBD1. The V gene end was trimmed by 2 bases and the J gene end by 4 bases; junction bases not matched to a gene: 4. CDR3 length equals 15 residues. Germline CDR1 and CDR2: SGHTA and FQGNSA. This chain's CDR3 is CASSLPGTGSDTQYF. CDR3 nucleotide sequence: TGTGCCAGCAGCTTACCTGGGACAGGGTCAGATACGCAGTATTTT.